The T cell receptor (beta chain) under discussion was sequenced for a study of T cells in Graves' hyperthyroidism and ophthalmopathy. Whole-study results and caveats: Stable hyperthyroidism was told apart from ophthalmopathy by a model built on 13 V-J features.

Using RNA transcripts as the source, TCR beta CDR3 regions were amplified. The HTBI primer set was used in a first-round RT-PCR of the TCR CDR3. One entry per CDR3 protein results from TCRdb running MiXCR on the multiplex PCR reads. The profile covers a few hundred thousand distinct CDR3 sequences, with 14% to 15% appearing a single time and approximately 32% taken by the ten largest. The CDR3 consists of 13 residues. Trimming cost V 3 bases and J 6 bases, with 12 bases left between them. Germline V gene data show CDR1 as SGHAT and CDR2 as FQNNGV. This clonotype has ten or more counts. Its antigen is as yet unknown.

The sample was blood. The receptor's source is a woman in her thirties with Graves' hyperthyroidism. The rearrangement uses TRBV11-2 and TRBJ2-7; tentatively, D is TRBD1 (8 bases). The DNA for the CDR3 is TGTGCCAGCAGCTTGGACAGGGAGGGCGAGCAGTACTTC. Translated, it gives CASSLDREGEQYF.